These 32 T cell receptor beta chains were all obtained from the same sample, sequenced in a study of blood T cell repertoires in COVID-19. Assay used: immunoSEQ multiplex PCR; TCRdb lists only in-frame clones, some missing. The sample consists of 150,000 to 200,000 clones, around 82% of them appearing once. Sequenced material: peripheral blood. The receptors shown here come from a woman aged 70-85 years who had recovered from COVID-19.

This clone has only one observation. The chain employs TRBV7-8 and TRBJ2-1; 13 nucleotides line up with TRBD2. In germline, CDR1 is SGHVS, CDR2 FQNEAQ. The CDR3 is 18 residues long. Germline trimming cut 2 bases from V and 9 bases from J; bases unmatched to any gene: 13. In DNA form, the CDR3 reads TGTGCCAGCAGCTTACCCCTATCGGGGACTAGCGGGGTTGGTGAGCAGTTCTTC. It encodes CASSLPLSGTSGVGEQFF. Complete variable domain (other parts from reference TRBV7-8 and TRBJ2-1): GAGVSQSPRYKVAKRGQDVALRCDPISGHVSLFWYQQALGQGPEFLTYFQNEAQLDKSGLPSDRFFAERPEGSVSTLKIQRTQQEDSAVYLCASSLPLSGTSGVGEQFFGPGTRLTVL.

The chain has TRBV3-1 (or the pseudogene TRBV3-2) and TRBJ2-1; D is possibly TRBD2 (7 bases). V shed 7 bases and J shed 0 bases, with 16 bases lying between them. This CDR3 comprises 16 residues. Germline V lookup: CDR1 LGHDT, CDR2 YNNKEL (reference sequence). CDR3 residues: CASTKGGGSSYNEQFF. The DNA for the CDR3 is TGTGCCAGCACCAAAGGGGGGGGGAGCTCCTACAATGAGCAGTTCTTC.

This chain connects TRBV4-2 to TRBJ2-3; D unresolved. Germline CDR1 and CDR2: LGHNA and YNFKEQ. The CDR3 totals 16 residues. V dropped 1 base and J dropped 1 base, with 12 bases sitting between them. Here the CDR3 DNA reads TGTGCCAGCAGCCAAGGGTACACCTCCGGCACAGATACGCAGTATTTT. Its translation: CASSQGYTSGTDTQYF.

This clone was seen a single time. The chain has TRBV18 and TRBJ2-3; D is uncertain. The germline CDR1 and CDR2 sequences are KGHSH and LQKENI. V lost 3 bases and J lost 0, with 4 bases in between. This CDR3 region has 13 residues. CDR3: CASSPYSTDTQYF. The CDR3 coding sequence is TGTGCCAGCTCACCTTATAGCACAGATACGCAGTATTTT.

V and J are TRBV2 and TRBJ2-1; tentatively, D is TRBD2 (6 bases). V was trimmed by 7 bases and J by 9 bases, leaving 16 bases between them. CDR3 length: 13 amino acids. Germline V gene lookup returns CDR1 SNHLY and CDR2 FYNNEI. CDR3 in amino acids: CASTASADGEQFF. CDR3 nucleotide sequence: TGTGCCAGCACGGCTAGCGCGGACGGTGAGCAGTTCTTC.

The rearrangement joins TRBV5-1 to TRBJ2-1; 7 bases map to TRBD2. The CDR3 spans 15 residues. Trimming removed 4 bases from V and 6 bases from J; junction bases left unmatched: 10. The germline gives CDR1 SGHRS, CDR2 YFSETQ. The CDR3 coding sequence is TGCGCCAGCAGCGACGGGAGGACGCTATCCAATGAGCAGTTCTTC. It yields the protein CASSDGRTLSNEQFF. The variable domain in full, completed from reference TRBV5-1 and TRBJ2-1, reads KAGVTQTPRYLIKTRGQQVTLSCSPISGHRSVSWYQQTPGQGLQFLFEYFSETQRNKGNFPGRFSGRQFSNSRSEMNVSTLELGDSALYLCASSDGRTLSNEQFFGPGTRLTVL.

The rearrangement joins TRBV18 to TRBJ2-7, with a weak D call TRBD1 (6 bases). V lost 3 bases, J lost 3 bases, and 12 bases lay in between. The CDR3 loop spans 14 amino acids. Germline CDR1 and CDR2: KGHSH and LQKENI. This CDR3 is CASSPQGSLYEQYF. DNA of the CDR3: TGTGCCAGCTCACCCCAGGGGAGCCTCTACGAGCAGTACTTC.

V usage is TRBV7-2 and J usage is TRBJ1-6; 10 bases match TRBD1. This CDR3 contains 14 residues. CDR1 and CDR2 from the germline V gene are SGHTA and FQGNSA. The V segment lost 4 bases and the J segment 11 bases; nucleotides outside the gene matches: 5. CDR3 sequence: CASSSRQGATPLHF. The DNA for the CDR3 is TGTGCCAGCAGCTCCAGACAGGGGGCGACACCCCTCCACTTT.

V is TRBV6-2 or TRBV6-3 and J is TRBJ2-7, with 12 nucleotides matching TRBD1. This CDR3 spans 14 amino acids. CDR1 is MNHEY, CDR2 SVGEGT, per germline. The ends lost 2 bases at V and 5 bases at J; junction bases unmatched: 1. CDR3 bases: TGTGCCAGCAGTTACCGGGACAGGGGGCACGAGCAGTACTTC. Translating gives CASSYRDRGHEQYF.

As DNA, the CDR3 is TGTGCCAGTCACCCTAGGCGGGGGACAGATACGCAGTATTTT. The encoded protein is CASHPRRGTDTQYF. The chain employs TRBV2 and TRBJ2-3; 7 nucleotides align to TRBD2. Trimming at V came to 9 bases and at J to 3 bases, leaving 9 bases not matched to a gene. This CDR3 has 14 amino acids. Germline V gene sequence: CDR1 SNHLY, CDR2 FYNNEI.

The chain links TRBV7-9 to TRBJ1-1; D may be TRBD1 (5 bases). V lost 5 bases to trimming and J lost 0 bases, with 10 bases between them. The CDR3 has 14 residues. Germline lookup yields CDR1 SEHNR and CDR2 FQNEAQ (reference sequence). CDR3 sequence: CASSPGSMNTEAFF. The CDR3 DNA follows: TGTGCCAGCAGCCCAGGGTCGATGAACACTGAAGCTTTCTTT.

This rearrangement joins TRBV28 to TRBJ2-7; tentative D call: TRBD1 (6 bases). Germline V gives CDR1 MDHEN, CDR2 SYDVKM. The V end lost 5 bases, the J end lost 5 bases, and 16 bases lay between the germline ends. The CDR3 runs 14 residues. The CDR3 is CASSPGTRGNEQYF. DNA of the CDR3: TGTGCCAGCAGTCCCGGGACACGCGGCAACGAGCAGTACTTC.

The chain links TRBV2 to TRBJ1-2; D might be TRBD1 (6 bases). Germline assignment: CDR1 SNHLY and CDR2 FYNNEI. V lost 3 bases, J lost 3 bases, and 14 bases lay in between. The CDR3 runs to 15 residues. The CDR3 reads CASSDWGGQDYGYTF. The CDR3 nucleotides are TGTGCCAGCAGTGACTGGGGGGGGCAGGACTATGGCTACACCTTC.

This clone was picked up one time. V gene TRBV25-1 combines with J gene TRBJ2-7, with D uncertain. CDR1 and CDR2 from the germline V gene are MGHDK and SYGVNS. Trimming took off 6 bases at V and 4 bases at J, with 7 bases between the two ends. The CDR3 sequence is 11 residues long. The CDR3: CASSALYEQYF. CDR3 DNA sequence: TGTGCCAGCAGCGCCCTATACGAGCAGTACTTC.

CDR3 in amino acids: CASSPRTGWVTDTQYF. Here the CDR3 DNA reads TGTGCCAGCAGCCCTCGAACAGGTTGGGTCACAGATACGCAGTATTTT. V usage is TRBV9 and J usage is TRBJ2-3, with D possibly matching TRBD1 (5 bases). Germline assignment: CDR1 SGDLS and CDR2 YYNGEE. The CDR3 contains 16 residues. Deletions cut 4 bases from V and 2 bases from J, with 17 bases between.

This clone was seen just once. This rearrangement joins TRBV5-1 to TRBJ2-5, with 7 positions matching TRBD1. There are 17 residues in the CDR3. Germline V gene lookup returns CDR1 SGHRS and CDR2 YFSETQ. Trimming cost V 4 bases and J 4 bases; bases outside gene matches: 16. This CDR3 reads CASSPSGQVGFGETQYF. CDR3 nucleotides: TGCGCCAGCAGCCCCTCAGGACAGGTTGGTTTTGGAGAGACCCAGTACTTC. The variable domain in full, completed from reference TRBV5-1 and TRBJ2-5, reads KAGVTQTPRYLIKTRGQQVTLSCSPISGHRSVSWYQQTPGQGLQFLFEYFSETQRNKGNFPGRFSGRQFSNSRSEMNVSTLELGDSALYLCASSPSGQVGFGETQYFGPGTRLLVL.

A note on this clone: A much larger clone differs from this one at a single base, so this may be a read error. V gene TRBV7-6 combines with J gene TRBJ2-2, with D perhaps matching TRBD1 (5 bases). Germline V gene sequence: CDR1 SGHVS, CDR2 FNYEAQ. This CDR3 has 13 amino acids. V gave up 2 bases and J gave up 4 bases, with 5 bases separating them. CDR3 DNA sequence: TGTGCCAGCAGCTTAAGGGGCACCGGGGAGCTGTTTTTT. Amino acids: CASSLRGTGELFF.

The chain is built from TRBV7-9 and TRBJ1-1, with TRBD1 matching 7 bases. The CDR3 sequence is 15 residues long. The germline V gene has CDR1 SEHNR and CDR2 FQNEAQ (reference sequence). Losses at the gene ends were 5 bases for V and 1 base for J; bases not matched to a gene: 7. As DNA, the CDR3 is TGTGCCAGCAGCCCCCGGAGACAGGGGAACACTGAAGCTTTCTTT. Translated, it gives CASSPRRQGNTEAFF.

V is TRBV10-2 and J is TRBJ1-1, with D perhaps TRBD1 (5 bases). The CDR3 sequence is 13 residues long. V was cut by 10 bases and J by 2 bases, with 14 bases left in between. The germline gives CDR1 WSHSY, CDR2 SAAADI. In DNA form, the CDR3 reads TGCGCCACCCACCGGGGGTCTAACACTGAAGCTTTCTTT. Its protein product is CATHRGSNTEAFF.

The chain links TRBV29-1 to TRBJ1-1; 9 bases match TRBD1. The CDR3 is made up of 14 amino acids. In germline, CDR1 is SQVTM, CDR2 ANQGSEA. The V and J ends lost 3 bases and 1 base, in that order; junction bases with no gene match: 3. Written as DNA, the CDR3 is TGCAGCGTTGACGACAGGGGGAGGAACACTGAAGCTTTCTTT. It encodes CSVDDRGRNTEAFF.

This clone was picked up many times. The rearrangement links TRBV7-3 to TRBJ1-2, with D tentatively TRBD1 (5 bases). The CDR3 length is 13 residues. Trimming stripped 1 base from V and 6 bases from J, with 9 bases between. The germline CDR1 and CDR2 sequences are SGHTA and FQGTGA. CDR3 amino acids: CASSLMGRHGYTF. In DNA form, the CDR3 reads TGTGCCAGCAGCTTAATGGGGCGTCATGGCTACACCTTC.

The chain combines TRBV5-4 with TRBJ2-7; D is possibly TRBD2 (7 bases). V was clipped by 4 bases and J by 6 bases, with 20 bases between them. CDR1 and CDR2 (germline): SGHNT, YYREEE (reference sequence). The CDR3 runs 15 residues. Here the CDR3 DNA reads TGTGCCAGCAGCCCGAGGACCGGTGGGGGGGCCGAGCAGTACTTC. Protein product: CASSPRTGGGAEQYF.

The chain recombines TRBV9 with TRBJ2-1, with D perhaps matching TRBD2 (6 bases). V lost 4 bases and J lost 1, with 12 bases in between. The V gene's germline CDR1 is SGDLS and CDR2 YYNGEE. This CDR3 is built from 15 residues. The CDR3 DNA sequence: TGTGCCAGCAGCCTTGTGGGGGGATCCTACAATGAGCAGTTCTTC. It encodes CASSLVGGSYNEQFF.

V is TRBV12-3 or TRBV12-4 and J is TRBJ2-7; tentative D call: TRBD2 (5 bases). V lost 7 bases and J lost 4, with 14 bases in between. The length of the CDR3 is 13 residues. CDR3 residues: CASTTSRGYEQYF. CDR3 DNA sequence: TGTGCCAGCACCACCTCCCGGGGATACGAGCAGTACTTC.

This rearrangement joins TRBV28 to TRBJ2-1; no definite D call. This CDR3 is built from 13 residues. V was clipped by 6 bases and J by 5 bases, with 11 bases between them. In germline, CDR1 is MDHEN, CDR2 SYDVKM. Here the CDR3 DNA reads TGTGCCAGCAGCCCCGTGGGCCACAATGAGCAGTTCTTC. Translated, it gives CASSPVGHNEQFF.

The chain uses TRBV5-1 and TRBJ2-3; possible D gene TRBD2, 6 bases. The germline V gene has CDR1 SGHRS and CDR2 YFSETQ. There are 15 residues in the CDR3. With 0 bases removed from V and 1 base from J, the gap between germline ends came to 9 bases. For the CDR3, the DNA is TGCGCCAGCAGCTTGGTGGAGGGCCGCACAGATACGCAGTATTTT. Translation: CASSLVEGRTDTQYF. The whole variable domain, filled in from reference TRBV5-1 and TRBJ2-3, reads KAGVTQTPRYLIKTRGQQVTLSCSPISGHRSVSWYQQTPGQGLQFLFEYFSETQRNKGNFPGRFSGRQFSNSRSEMNVSTLELGDSALYLCASSLVEGRTDTQYFGPGTRLTVL.

This clone was seen only a few times. The genes are TRBV6-5 and TRBJ1-2; possibly TRBD1 for D (6 bases). Germline CDR1 MNHEY, CDR2 SVGAGI. CDR3 size: 14 residues. Deletions cut 0 bases from V and 5 bases from J, with 10 bases between. CDR3 residues: CASSYSDSLYGYTF. The CDR3 nucleotides read TGTGCCAGCAGTTACTCGGACAGCCTTTATGGCTACACCTTC.

V usage is TRBV12-5 and J usage is TRBJ2-3, with D perhaps matching TRBD2 (5 bases). The CDR3 contains 15 residues. V was shortened by 1 base and J by 1 base, with 9 bases between the two germline ends. CDR1 is LGHNT, CDR2 FRNRAP, per germline. As DNA, the CDR3 is TGTGCTAGTGGTTTGGGGGCGGGCGGCACAGATACGCAGTATTTT. Translation: CASGLGAGGTDTQYF. The full variable domain, its missing parts supplied by reference TRBV12-5 and TRBJ2-3, is DARVTQTPRHKVTEMGQEVTMRCQPILGHNTVFWYRQTMMQGLELLAYFRNRAPLDDSGMPKDRFSAEMPDATLATLKIQPSEPRDSAVYFCASGLGAGGTDTQYFGPGTRLTVL.

This clone occurred once. This chain links TRBV3-1 (or the pseudogene TRBV3-2) with TRBJ1-4; no firm D call. This CDR3 has 14 amino acids. Germline V CDR1 and CDR2: LGHDT, YNNKEL (reference sequence). Trimming removed 2 bases from V and 8 bases from J, with 12 bases in between. The CDR3 protein is CASSQSWTGEKLFF. The CDR3 region has the DNA TGTGCCAGCAGCCAATCCTGGACGGGGGAAAAACTGTTTTTT.

This clone was seen only a few times. The chain is built from TRBV27 and TRBJ2-2; 10 bases line up with TRBD2. CDR3 length: 15 amino acids. V lost 3 bases, J lost 8 bases, and 6 bases stayed unmatched. CDR1 is MNHEY and CDR2 is SMNVEV in the germline V gene (reference sequence). CDR3 DNA sequence: TGTGCCAGCAGTTTGGGGCTAGCGGGAGTGGGGGAGCTGTTTTTT. Translation gives CASSLGLAGVGELFF.

The table lists this clone with a few counts. The chain is built from TRBV3-1 (or the pseudogene TRBV3-2) and TRBJ1-1, with 9 positions matching TRBD1. CDR1 is LGHDT and CDR2 is YNNKEL in the germline V gene (reference sequence). The CDR3 has 15 amino acids. Unmatched junction bases numbered 3, after V lost 4 bases and J lost 0 bases. CDR3 DNA: TGTGCCAGCAGCCCCCGGGACAGGGTGAACACTGAAGCTTTCTTT. It codes for CASSPRDRVNTEAFF.

This clone was seen a single time. The genes are TRBV9 and TRBJ2-1, with 16 bases lining up with TRBD2. Germline CDR1 and CDR2: SGDLS and YYNGEE. The CDR3 spans 18 residues. After removal of 4 bases from V and 0 bases from J, the junction contained 4 bases not matched to a gene. CDR3 sequence reads: CASSIGTSGRGSYNEQFF. CDR3 bases: TGTGCCAGCAGCATCGGGACTAGCGGGAGGGGCTCCTACAATGAGCAGTTCTTC.